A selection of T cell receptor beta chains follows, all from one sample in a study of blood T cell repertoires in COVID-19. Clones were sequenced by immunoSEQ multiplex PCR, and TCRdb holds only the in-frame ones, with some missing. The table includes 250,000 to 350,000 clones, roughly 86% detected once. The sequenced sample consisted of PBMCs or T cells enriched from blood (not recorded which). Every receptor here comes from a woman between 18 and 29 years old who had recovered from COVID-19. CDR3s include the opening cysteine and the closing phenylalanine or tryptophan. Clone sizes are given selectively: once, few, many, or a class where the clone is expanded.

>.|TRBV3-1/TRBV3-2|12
CASRASGNTIYF
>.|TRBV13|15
CASSLAGTGDQPQHF
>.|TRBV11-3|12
CASRKGLGELFF
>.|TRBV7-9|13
CASSSTGGNEQFF
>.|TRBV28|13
CATIGGGNTEAFF
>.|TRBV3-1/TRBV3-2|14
CASSQVQGGFGYTF
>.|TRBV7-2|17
CASSQRGLVASAGELFF
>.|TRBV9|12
CASSERQGKAFF
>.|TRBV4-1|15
CASSQDMGLSSGYTF
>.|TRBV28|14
CASSLQGGSYEQYF
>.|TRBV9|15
CASSVEGQVAYGYTF
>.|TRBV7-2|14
CASSSTSGIETQYF
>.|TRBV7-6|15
CASSLAMGDRYEQYF
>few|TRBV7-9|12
CASSVSGYEQYF
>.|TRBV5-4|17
CASSLGGTAGGNSPLHF
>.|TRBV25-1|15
CASSGGTGGNEKLFF
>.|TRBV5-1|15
CASSFSGQKNYGYTF
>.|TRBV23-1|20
CASSQSTTGTQYSGANVLTF
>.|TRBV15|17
CATSSPRGGTRTYGYTF
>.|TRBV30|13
CAWSQGAKNIQYF
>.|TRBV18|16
CASSPSRTGRTDTQYF
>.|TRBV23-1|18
CASSQSPTEQGPVYEQYF
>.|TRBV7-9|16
CASSLGPGQNTGELFF
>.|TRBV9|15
CASSVALVSTDTQYF
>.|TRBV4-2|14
CASSQDTILAEQFF
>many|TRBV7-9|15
CASSFSERFTGELFF
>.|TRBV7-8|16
CASSRDIAGGRYEQFF
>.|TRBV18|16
CASSPLPGGRTDTQYF
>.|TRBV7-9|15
CASRSGLAGVSTQYF
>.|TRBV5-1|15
CASSWGTSGAGELFF
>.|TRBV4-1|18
CASSLRTSGSWDTGELFF
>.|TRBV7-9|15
CASSLPRQLNTEAFF
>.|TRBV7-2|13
CASSPQGPYEQYF
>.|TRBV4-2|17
CASSQGTTVYSNQPQHF
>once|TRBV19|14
CASRMSSYNSPLHF
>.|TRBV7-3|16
CASSSQGGGDFHEQFF
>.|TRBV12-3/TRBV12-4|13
CASSLASSYEQYF
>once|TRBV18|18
CASSPDPPDGGTNTEAFF
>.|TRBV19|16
CASSMLFRGTNEKLFF
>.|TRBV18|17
CASSPEMRMGGLGGYTF
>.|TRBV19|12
CASINSGNTIYF
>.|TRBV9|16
CASTPRLAGDTGELFF
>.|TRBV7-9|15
CASSPSGGGTDTQYF
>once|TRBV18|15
CASSLRQSANYGYTF